The sequence of this T cell receptor (beta chain) was determined in a study of technical replicates of blood from a handful of donors. The method was immunoSEQ multiplex PCR; TCRdb's version includes in-frame clones alone and lacks a portion of them. The sample holds some 31,000 clones, about 92% seen once. The germline V gene has CDR1 SEHNR and CDR2 FQNEAQ (reference sequence). V shed 1 base, J shed 7 bases, and the junction held 5 bases outside the gene matches. CDR3 length: 15 residues. V is TRBV7-9 and J is TRBJ1-4; 8 nucleotides align to TRBD1. Input material: PBMCs. The receptor comes from a human donor in good health. Some clones in this sample may be carry-over from other donors' samples. CDR3 protein: CASSLVQGVIEKLFF. CDR3 sequence (DNA): TGTGCCAGCAGCTTAGTACAGGGGGTTATTGAAAAACTGTTTTTT.